Reported below is one TCR beta chain. Antigen unknown. This record comes from a study of cytomegalovirus exposure and HLA in healthy donors. Study-level information: The study's early data release held some 85 million unique TCRs from HLA-typed donors. Study findings and constraints: Later work found that TCR association rates differed between HLA loci; DRB1 had the most and HLA-C the fewest. Follow-up analysis seemed to connect common viral pathogens with several of the most significant clusters identified. Most likely, a cluster of highly shared sequence variants arose as a sequencing artifact.

Both 60 Vbeta primers and 13 Jbeta primers went into the PCR. Here immunoSEQ multiplex PCR was the method, and the copy in TCRdb shows in-frame clones only, minus some. The table records over 100,000 clones, 65% to 80% of them present only once. The germline V and J ends were trimmed by 2 bases and 6 bases, with 10 bases remaining between them. The length of the CDR3 is 13 residues. Germline V gives CDR1 KGHSH, CDR2 LQKENI. The sequenced sample was PBMCs. The chain carries TRBV18 and TRBJ1-1; D call uncertain. The receptor was derived from a male donor in good health and CMV-seropositive. The CDR3 nucleotides read TGTGCCAGCTCACCAGTCCGGGGATCTGAAGCTTTCTTT. It specifies CASSPVRGSEAFF.